The 5 T cell receptor beta chains listed next were all sequenced from one sample in a study of post-analysis software for immune sequencing data. Points from the study as a whole: Elevated frequency relative to controls characterized roughly five TRBV segments in patients, TRBV5-6, TRBV5-1 and TRBV20-1 among them.

These receptors have no identified antigens. cDNA libraries of TCR beta carried unique molecular identifiers. TCRdb called the PCR reads again in MiXCR, with one record for every CDR3 protein. The data contain around 770,000 distinct CDR3 sequences, about 43% of them singletons. The sequencing input was blood. The receptors here all came from a girl between 5 and 17 years old with multiple sclerosis.

Ten or more counts support this clonotype. The V call is TRBV5-1, the J call TRBJ1-2; no clear D gene. Germline V gene sequence: CDR1 SGHRS, CDR2 YFSETQ. This CDR3 contains 14 residues. V lost 0 bases and J 1 base, leaving 7 bases between the germline ends. DNA for the CDR3: TGCGCCAGCAGCTTGGAAGGAGTTAACTATGGCTACACCTTC. Translation: CASSLEGVNYGYTF.

This clonotype was counted many times. V is TRBV24-1 and J is TRBJ1-2; a weak D match, TRBD1 (5 bases). The CDR3 is 13 residues long. Germline V gene data show CDR1 as KGHDR and CDR2 as SFDVKD. Trimming stripped 10 bases from V and 4 bases from J, with 15 bases between. CDR3 DNA: TGTGCCACTAAACGGGGCGAGGGCTATGGCTACACCTTC. Amino acids: CATKRGEGYGYTF.

The V call is TRBV6-1, the J call TRBJ2-3; D is perhaps TRBD1 or TRBD2 (5 bases each). This CDR3 has 16 residues. Per germline, CDR1 MNHNS and CDR2 SASEGT. V was shortened by 6 bases and J by 6 bases, with 22 bases between the two germline ends. The CDR3 region is CASSPLHGAPADTQYF. CDR3 nucleotide sequence: TGTGCCAGCAGCCCCCTACACGGGGCCCCCGCTGATACGCAGTATTTT.

There are a few counts of this clonotype. The chain joins TRBV9 to TRBJ2-3, with TRBD2 identical over 9 bases. Germline-derived CDR1 and CDR2 are SGDLS and YYNGEE. CDR3 size: 15 residues. The V segment lost 3 bases and the J segment 2 bases; nucleotides outside the gene matches: 4. The CDR3 DNA reads TGTGCCAGCAGCGGGCGGGAGGGAACCACAGATACGCAGTATTTT. Translating it yields CASSGREGTTDTQYF.

The rearrangement joins TRBV7-2 to TRBJ1-1, with a tentative D call TRBD1 (5 bases). CDR1 and CDR2 from the germline V gene are SGHTA and FQGNSA. Trimming shortened V by 10 bases and J by 3 bases, and 15 bases separated the two germline ends. This CDR3 is built from 13 residues. CDR3 sequence reads: CAILRGVDTEAFF. The CDR3 region has the DNA TGTGCCATCCTCCGGGGGGTAGACACTGAAGCTTTCTTT.